The rows below give T cell receptor beta chains drawn from one sample of a study of blood T cell repertoires in COVID-19. Clones were sequenced by immunoSEQ multiplex PCR, and TCRdb holds only the in-frame ones, with some missing. The sample has some 77,000 clones, about four fifths seen once. The sequenced sample consisted of peripheral blood. The origin of the receptors is a man in his sixties or seventies with acute or convalescent COVID-19. CDR3s include the opening cysteine and the closing phenylalanine or tryptophan. The order of the fields is J gene, clone size, V gene, D gene, CDR3 protein, CDR3 DNA. The D gene is left open where the match is weak. Only some rows state a clone size, as once, few, many or a class for expanded clones.

TRBJ1-2,-,TRBV5-4,-,CASSGAAGDYGYTF,TGTGCCAGCAGCGGCGCCGCAGGTGATTATGGCTACACCTTC
TRBJ1-1,-,TRBV30,-,CAWSSRGNTEAFF,TGTGCCTGGAGTAGCCGTGGGAACACTGAAGCTTTCTTT
TRBJ2-3,-,TRBV11-3,TRBD1,CASSPRDRGGLNTQYF,TGTGCCAGCAGCCCCCGGGACAGGGGGGGTTTGAATACGCAGTATTTT
TRBJ2-7,-,TRBV21-1,-,CSHAGVCEQYF,TGTTCTCACGCGGGGGTTTGCGAGCAGTACTTC
TRBJ2-1,-,TRBV11-2,TRBD2,CASSITGLAGEEQFF,TGTGCCAGCAGCATCACGGGACTAGCGGGAGAGGAGCAGTTCTTC
TRBJ2-3,-,TRBV28,-,CAGGHTDTQYF,TGTGCCGGGGGCCACACAGATACGCAGTATTTT
TRBJ2-1,-,TRBV6-5,TRBD2,CASSSTSGTHEQFF,TGTGCCAGCAGTTCGACTAGCGGGACTCATGAGCAGTTCTTC
TRBJ1-1,-,TRBV19,-,CASSNRVHTEAFF,TGTGCCAGTAGCAACAGGGTTCACACTGAAGCTTTCTTT
TRBJ1-2,-,TRBV6-5,-,CASYSYGYTF,TGTGCCAGCTATAGCTATGGCTACACCTTC
TRBJ2-7,-,TRBV18,-,CASSLGGPYEQYF,TGTGCCAGCTCACTAGGGGGACCCTACGAGCAGTACTTC
TRBJ2-1,-,TRBV2,TRBD2,CASSELTGLTYNEQFF,TGTGCCAGCAGTGAATTAACGGGACTAACCTACAATGAGCAGTTCTTC
TRBJ2-7,-,TRBV6-2/TRBV6-3,TRBD2,CASSPGLAGGPGEQYF,TGTGCCAGCAGCCCTGGACTAGCGGGAGGCCCAGGGGAGCAGTACTTC
TRBJ1-1,-,TRBV4-1,-,CASQSGPLNTEAFF,TGCGCCAGCCAAAGCGGACCGTTGAACACTGAAGCTTTCTTT
TRBJ1-2,-,TRBV27,TRBD1,CASSYHLGTGSGGYTF,TGTGCCAGCAGCTACCACCTCGGGACAGGGTCGGGCGGCTACACCTTC
TRBJ1-4,-,TRBV30,-,CAWSPSGEDIWNEKLFF,TGTGCCTGGAGTCCCAGCGGGGAGGACATTTGGAATGAAAAACTGTTTTTT
TRBJ2-7,-,TRBV5-4,-,CASSTITASYEQYF,TGTGCCAGCAGCACCATCACTGCGTCCTACGAGCAGTACTTC
TRBJ1-1,-,TRBV10-1,TRBD1,CATQGVGTEAFF,TGCGCCACCCAGGGGGTAGGAACTGAAGCTTTCTTT
TRBJ2-4,-,TRBV6-5,-,CATKEGNENIQYF,TGTGCCACCAAGGAGGGGAACGAGAACATTCAGTACTTC
TRBJ1-1,-,TRBV5-4,-,CASSLGVRGPTEAFF,TGTGCCAGCAGCTTGGGGGTCAGGGGTCCCACTGAAGCTTTCTTT
TRBJ1-2,-,TRBV11-2,-,CASSSAREGRSGYTF,TGTGCCAGCAGCTCCGCCCGGGAGGGAAGGAGTGGCTACACCTTC
TRBJ2-7,-,TRBV7-3,TRBD2,CASSLGGTSMYEQYF,TGTGCCAGCAGCTTAGGCGGGACTAGCATGTACGAGCAGTACTTC
TRBJ2-3,-,TRBV5-4,-,CASSSSDTQYF,TGTGCCAGCAGCTCTTCAGATACGCAGTATTTT
TRBJ1-1,-,TRBV5-4,-,CASSLAQRNTEAFF,TGTGCCAGCAGCTTGGCCCAGCGGAACACTGAAGCTTTCTTT
TRBJ2-3,-,TRBV7-3,TRBD2,CASSNRRGSTDTQYF,TGTGCCAGCTCGAACCGGCGGGGGAGCACAGATACGCAGTATTTT
TRBJ1-2,few,TRBV6-5,-,CASSSGRGLRGYTF,TGTGCCAGCAGTTCAGGCAGGGGTTTGAGAGGCTACACCTTC
TRBJ1-1,-,TRBV24-1,-,CATSDGITSTGNTEAFF,TGTGCCACCAGTGATGGGATCACCTCGACAGGGAACACTGAAGCTTTCTTT